Shown below are 5 T cell receptor beta chains from a single sample sequenced in a study of blood T cell repertoires in COVID-19. Sequencing used immunoSEQ multiplex PCR; TCRdb keeps in-frame clones, though not all of them. The table includes approximately 110,000 clones, 84% detected once. Sequenced material: peripheral blood. These receptors all come from a woman in her thirties or forties with acute or convalescent COVID-19.

This sequence joins TRBV5-4 and TRBJ2-7; 10 nucleotides align to TRBD2. V lost 4 bases and J lost 2; bases outside the gene matches: 6. Germline V lookup: CDR1 SGHNT, CDR2 YYREEE (reference sequence). The CDR3 totals 15 residues. CDR3: CASSLERGGTYEQYF. DNA of the CDR3: TGTGCCAGCAGCCTAGAGCGGGGGGGGACCTACGAGCAGTACTTC.

V and J are TRBV5-1 and TRBJ2-7; 8 bases line up with TRBD1. CDR1 SGHRS and CDR2 YFSETQ come from the germline V gene. The V gene end was trimmed by 4 bases and the J gene end by 1 base; junction bases not matched to a gene: 10. The CDR3 is made up of 16 amino acids. The chain's CDR3 is CASSPGTGVISYEQYF. CDR3 sequence (DNA): TGCGCCAGCAGCCCGGGGACAGGAGTTATATCCTACGAGCAGTACTTC. The entire variable domain, with the rest obtained from reference TRBV5-1 and TRBJ2-7, is as follows: KAGVTQTPRYLIKTRGQQVTLSCSPISGHRSVSWYQQTPGQGLQFLFEYFSETQRNKGNFPGRFSGRQFSNSRSEMNVSTLELGDSALYLCASSPGTGVISYEQYFGPGTRLTVT.

The chain joins TRBV5-1 to TRBJ2-1, with 10 bases that match TRBD2. The V and J ends lost 5 bases and 7 bases, in that order; junction bases with no gene match: 6. Germline V gives CDR1 SGHRS, CDR2 YFSETQ. The CDR3 covers 14 residues. The CDR3 DNA is TGCGCCAGCAGTGGAGCTAGCGGGGGAAATGAGCAGTTCTTC. It specifies CASSGASGGNEQFF.

CDR3 in DNA: TGCGCCAGCAGCTTACGGGGGGCCGGCACAGATACGCAGTATTTT. Its translation is CASSLRGAGTDTQYF. V gene TRBV5-1 combines with J gene TRBJ2-3; tentative D call: TRBD2 (7 bases). Trimming removed 2 bases at V and 1 base at J, with 11 bases between. Looked up from germline, CDR1 is SGHRS and CDR2 is YFSETQ. The CDR3 has 15 amino acids.

The rearrangement links TRBV21-1 to TRBJ2-7; whether TRBD1, the table's D call, matches the DNA was not checked. TRBV21-1 is reported as a pseudogene. The CDR3 runs 16 residues. DNA of the CDR3: TGTGCCAGCAGCAAAGACTGGGACAGGGGGATCTACGAGCAGTACTTC. Protein sequence: CASSKDWDRGIYEQYF.